The T cell receptor beta chain under discussion was sequenced for a study of identical twins (TCRdb year 2016). For the wider study: The study deep-sequenced TCR alpha and beta repertoires from monozygotic twins, unrelated adults of various ages and cord blood to test whether fetal clonotypes persist. Replicate twin experiments were performed at different times using different library preparation protocols to rule out contamination.

Receptor amplification or capture employed 5' RACE. Sequencing relied on an Illumina HiSeq 2000. A universal primer binding site was introduced by template switching, and a unique molecular identifier was present in the final cDNA, enabling accurate counting of TCR cDNA molecules. Specific primers in the conserved constant-segment region were used to synthesize first-strand cDNA for TCR alpha and beta chains. To control for contamination, every cDNA library was double barcoded, receiving both a SMART-Mk sample barcode and Illumina barcodes. TruSeq adapter sequences, together with Illumina sample barcodes, were added in two successive PCR steps. Sequencing of the TCR alpha and beta cDNA libraries was done on the Illumina HiSeq platform using custom primers. The authors processed their data as follows. Raw reads were processed with MiGEC to extract unique molecular identifiers, and MiXCR was used to determine CDR3 positions. For each individual, recombination models were inferred using an EM algorithm with the repgenHMM and IGoR tools. The analysis of shared clonotypes was done with the tcR package in R, with sharing normalized by the product of cloneset sizes. To study raw recombination without the effects of thymic and clonal selection, out-of-frame nonproductive sequences were analyzed. The public reads were reanalyzed by TCRdb: fastp trimming at Q25, MiXCR alignment, in-frame beta chains only. Here each entry gathers all rows of one CDR3 protein and keeps the most common genes and DNA. The V and J calls reflect TCRdb's pipeline rather than the authors' work. This sample is represented by roughly 480,000 distinct CDR3 sequences; 20% to 25% of them were singletons. The ten largest account for about 2.7% of the sample.

Broad study findings and their caveats: Out-of-frame TCR alpha sharing in monozygotic twins was systematically underestimated by recombination models, whereas sharing between unrelated individuals was in agreement with the recombination models. Abundant cord blood beta clonotypes carried fewer insertions; young adult naive repertoires showed a weaker similar trend, while memory repertoires showed none. The excess sharing between twins in beta out-of-frame sequences was weaker because fewer shared sequences reduced the signal-to-noise ratio. Invariant T cells such as MAIT and iNKT could partly confound zero-insertion analyses, though diverse VJ usage argued against this for most clonotypes. Out-of-frame TCR alpha sequences shared between twins showed an excess of low generation-probability sequences compared with coincidental sharing between unrelated individuals. Conclusions relied on cross-sectional statistical analysis, since the same donors could not be followed over many years.

About this clonotype: Its antigen remains unidentified. No base qualities exist here, and no much larger clone lies one base off it.

The V and J ends are trimmed by 5 bases and 1 base, leaving 12 bases between them. Sequences SGHRS (CDR1) and YFSETQ (CDR2) are obtained from the germline V gene. The CDR3 holds 14 amino acids from the cysteine to the phenylalanine. The CDR3 DNA has 42 bases and is translated from base 1. Every donor in the study was a healthy Caucasian. Three pairs of female monozygotic twins, all aged roughly 18 to 29 years, made up the twin cohort. CD4+ and CD8+ T cell populations were isolated with positive isolation kits from Invitrogen. This sample was also put to use in a study of T cells expressing NK-cell markers. According to the second study: TCR beta-chain repertoires were profiled in sorted CD3+CD56+NKG2C+, CD3+CD56+NKG2C- and CD3+CD56-NKG2C+ T-cell subsets from several donors. Among the eight sequenced donors, seven were HCMV-seropositive and one was HCMV-seronegative. In several experiments an anti-gammadeltaTCR antibody was added to restrict sorting to alphabetaTCR-expressing T cells. In roughly six donors, the dominant CD3+CD56+NKG2C+ clonotypes ranked among the top 10 CD8+ clonotypes, making up 1.0-7.0% of CD8+ T cells. Those dominant clonotypes were again the most abundant among CD3+CD56-NKG2C+ cells in a few donors, at 28.3-60.1%. It remained unclear whether the expanded NKG2C-expressing T cell clones were specific for HCMV antigens. All eight donors whose samples were sequenced were randomly selected healthy volunteers, three of them men and five women. To determine HCMV serostatus, a commercial ELISA kit was used to detect HCMV-specific IgG in serum. MIGEC handled demultiplexing of the reads and grouping by UMI, while MiTCR was used to assemble and quantify clonotypes. Only TCR cDNA sequences supported by at least two reads were kept to exclude erroneous sequences. The tcR package was used for downstream repertoire analysis, and clonotypes were matched between fractions using CDR3 nucleotide sequence together with V segment. Antigen specificity was annotated against VDJdb with VDJmatch, allowing one amino acid substitution in CDR3.

The source material was CD4+ T cells sorted from blood. The V and J genes are TRBV5-1 and TRBJ1-1; TRBD1 is a possible D gene, resting on 5 matching bases. This TCR was sampled from a woman in her late teens or twenties in good health. The nucleotide sequence is TGCGCCAGCAGTCCCGGGGCCGGGAACACTGAAGCTTTCTTT. It translates as CASSPGAGNTEAFF.